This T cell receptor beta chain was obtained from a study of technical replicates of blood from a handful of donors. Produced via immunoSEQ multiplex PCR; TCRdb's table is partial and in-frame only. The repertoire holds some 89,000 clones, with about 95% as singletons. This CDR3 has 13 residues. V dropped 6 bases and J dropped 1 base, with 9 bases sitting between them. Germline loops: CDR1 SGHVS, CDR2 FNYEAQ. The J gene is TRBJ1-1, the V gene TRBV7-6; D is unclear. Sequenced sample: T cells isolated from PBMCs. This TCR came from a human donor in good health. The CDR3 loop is CASSHYRNTEAFF. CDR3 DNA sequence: TGTGCCAGCAGTCATTACAGGAACACTGAAGCTTTCTTT.